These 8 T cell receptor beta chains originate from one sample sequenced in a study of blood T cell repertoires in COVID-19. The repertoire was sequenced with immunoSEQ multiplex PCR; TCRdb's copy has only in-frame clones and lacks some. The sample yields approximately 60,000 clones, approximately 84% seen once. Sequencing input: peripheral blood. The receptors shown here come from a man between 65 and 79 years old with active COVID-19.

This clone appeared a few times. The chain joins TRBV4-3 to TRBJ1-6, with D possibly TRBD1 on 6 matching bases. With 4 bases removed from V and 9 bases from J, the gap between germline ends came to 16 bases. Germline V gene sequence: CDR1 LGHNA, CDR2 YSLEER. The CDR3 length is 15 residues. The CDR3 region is CASSPTTGWGSPLHF. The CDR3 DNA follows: TGCGCCAGCAGCCCCACGACAGGCTGGGGTTCACCCCTCCACTTT.

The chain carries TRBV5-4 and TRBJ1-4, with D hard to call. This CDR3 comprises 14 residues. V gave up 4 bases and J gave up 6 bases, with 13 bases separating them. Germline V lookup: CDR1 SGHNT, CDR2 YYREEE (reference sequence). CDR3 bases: TGTGCCAGCAGCCCCGGCGGAGGATATGAAAAACTGTTTTTT. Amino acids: CASSPGGGYEKLFF.

For the CDR3, the DNA is TGCGCCAGCAGCCAAACGGGACAGGGAGGAAAAAACATTCAGTACTTC. Amino acids: CASSQTGQGGKNIQYF. The V gene is TRBV4-3, the J gene TRBJ2-4; 9 bases align to TRBD1. This CDR3 contains 16 residues. The junction had 6 bases not matched to a gene; V was cut back by 2 bases and J by 4 bases. Germline loops: CDR1 LGHNA, CDR2 YSLEER.

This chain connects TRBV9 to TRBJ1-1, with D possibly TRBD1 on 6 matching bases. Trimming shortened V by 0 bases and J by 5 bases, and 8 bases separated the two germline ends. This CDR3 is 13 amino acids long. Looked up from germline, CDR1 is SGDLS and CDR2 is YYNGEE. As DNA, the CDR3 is TGTGCCAGCAGCGTAGATCAGGGGACTGAAGCTTTCTTT. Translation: CASSVDQGTEAFF.

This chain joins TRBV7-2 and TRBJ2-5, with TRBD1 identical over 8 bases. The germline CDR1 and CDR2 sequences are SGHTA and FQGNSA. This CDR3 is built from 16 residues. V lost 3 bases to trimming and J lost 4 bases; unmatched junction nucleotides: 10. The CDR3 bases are TGTGCCAGCAGCTTTTCAGGGGGCAGAAGGGGAGAGACCCAGTACTTC. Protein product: CASSFSGGRRGETQYF.

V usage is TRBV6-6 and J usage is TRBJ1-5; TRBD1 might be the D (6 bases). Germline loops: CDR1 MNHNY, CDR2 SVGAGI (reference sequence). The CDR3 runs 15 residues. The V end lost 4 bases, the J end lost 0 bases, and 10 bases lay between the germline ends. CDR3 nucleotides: TGTGCCAGCAGTTCGGACAGCTATAGCAATCAGCCCCAGCATTTT. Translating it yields CASSSDSYSNQPQHF.

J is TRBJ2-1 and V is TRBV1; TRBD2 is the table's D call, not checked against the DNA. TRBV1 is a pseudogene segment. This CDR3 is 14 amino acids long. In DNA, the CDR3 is TGCACCAGCAGCATCCGGACTAGCGGGGATGAGCAGTTCTTC. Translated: CTSSIRTSGDEQFF.

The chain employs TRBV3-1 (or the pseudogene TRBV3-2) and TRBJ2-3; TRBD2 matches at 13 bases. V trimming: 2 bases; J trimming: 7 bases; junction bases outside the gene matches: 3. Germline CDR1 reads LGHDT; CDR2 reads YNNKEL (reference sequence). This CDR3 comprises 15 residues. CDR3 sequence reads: CASSQRTSGSNTQYF. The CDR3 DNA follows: TGTGCCAGCAGCCAAAGGACTAGCGGGAGCAATACGCAGTATTTT.